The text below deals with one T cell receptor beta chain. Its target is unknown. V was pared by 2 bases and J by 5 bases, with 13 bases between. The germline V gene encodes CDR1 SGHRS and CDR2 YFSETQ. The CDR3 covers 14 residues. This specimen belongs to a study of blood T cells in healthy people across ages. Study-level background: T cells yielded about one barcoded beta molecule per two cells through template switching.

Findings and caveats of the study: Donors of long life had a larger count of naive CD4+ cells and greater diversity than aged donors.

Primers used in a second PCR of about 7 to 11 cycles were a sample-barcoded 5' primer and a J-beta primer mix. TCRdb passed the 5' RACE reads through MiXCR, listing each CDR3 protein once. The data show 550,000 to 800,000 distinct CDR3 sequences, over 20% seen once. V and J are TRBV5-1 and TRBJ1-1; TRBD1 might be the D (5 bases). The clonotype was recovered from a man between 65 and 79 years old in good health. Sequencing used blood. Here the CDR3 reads CASSFTGKGTEAFF. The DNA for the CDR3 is TGCGCCAGCAGCTTCACTGGAAAGGGGACTGAAGCTTTCTTT.